In its sample, the clone carrying this TCR beta chain was seen a few times. Its antigen is undetermined. This sample was taken from a study of cytomegalovirus exposure and HLA in healthy donors. The PCR made use of 60 Vbeta and 13 Jbeta primers. Profiling relied on immunoSEQ multiplex PCR, and the TCRdb table lists in-frame clones only, not all of them. The sample carries about 160,000 clones, about four fifths recorded once. Whole-study findings and limits: Earlier analysis yielded a pattern in which most TCR beta V segments were productive about 90% or about 30% of the time. Listed as cytomegalovirus-associated were about 160 TCR beta chains.

This sequence originates from a man aged 25-40 years in good health and CMV-seronegative. Specimen: PBMCs.

The CDR3 is CASSGLEFYGYTF. Written as DNA, the CDR3 is TGTGCCAGCAGTGGACTCGAGTTCTATGGCTACACCTTC. This chain uses TRBV6-1 with TRBJ1-2; D call uncertain. The CDR3 totals 13 residues. V shed 4 bases and J shed 4 bases, with 10 bases lying between them. CDR1 is MNHNS, CDR2 SASEGT, per germline.